The present T cell receptor beta chain was sequenced within a study of blood T cell repertoires in COVID-19. In the study overall: COVID-19 samples, acute and convalescent, were from the United States, Italy and Spain.

The CDR3 length is 13 residues. Germline CDR1 reads SGHTA; CDR2 reads FQGNSA. Trimming shortened V by 5 bases and J by 2 bases, and 10 bases separated the two germline ends. Measured with immunoSEQ multiplex PCR; TCRdb has only the in-frame clones, and not every one. This table holds roughly 100,000 clones, roughly 80% found once. The TCR was taken from a woman older than 75 with acute or convalescent COVID-19. This rearrangement joins TRBV7-2 to TRBJ2-7, with no clear D. What was sequenced was peripheral blood. The CDR3 DNA is TGTGCCAGCAGCGCTTCTAGGACCTACGAGCAGTACTTC. Translated, it gives CASSASRTYEQYF.